Each of the 9 T cell receptor beta chains below was sequenced from the same sample in a study of Graves' ophthalmopathy and Graves' hyperthyroidism. RNA transcripts were the template, and TCR beta CDR3 regions were amplified from them. The workflow started with a first-round RT-PCR run with HTBI primers and then moved on to a second-round multiplex PCR. TCRdb re-derived calls from the multiplex PCR reads in MiXCR, one entry per CDR3 protein. The table lists 620,000 or so distinct CDR3 sequences, 20% to 25% of them singletons. The sample was peripheral blood. The receptors here all came from a woman between 18 and 29 years old with stable Graves' hyperthyroidism. Some clones in this sample may be carry-over from other donors' samples.

This clonotype was counted at least ten times. V usage is TRBV7-2 and J usage is TRBJ2-2; D perhaps matches TRBD2 (6 bases). The ends were cut back, 6 bases at V and 6 bases at J, with 17 bases in the middle. The CDR3 has 15 amino acids. Looked up from germline, CDR1 is SGHTA and CDR2 is FQGNSA. CDR3 bases: TGTGCCAGCAGTGTGCAGTACTGGGGGGCCGGGGAGCTGTTTTTT. Translation: CASSVQYWGAGELFF. Looking up the rest from reference TRBV7-2 and TRBJ2-2 gives the full variable domain: GAGVSQSPSNKVTEKGKDVELRCDPISGHTALYWYRQSLGQGLEFLIYFQGNSAPDKSGLPSDRFSAERTGGSVSTLTIQRTQQEDSAVYLCASSVQYWGAGELFFGEGSRLTVL.

This clonotype was recorded at least ten times. V and J are TRBV11-2 and TRBJ1-1, with 9 bases identical to TRBD1. V was clipped by 6 bases and J by 3 bases; unmatched bases: 8. Germline loops: CDR1 SGHAT, CDR2 FQNNGV. This CDR3 comprises 15 residues. The CDR3 loop is CASRLRQGGYTEAFF. In nucleotides, the CDR3 is TGTGCCAGCAGACTAAGACAGGGGGGGTACACTGAAGCTTTCTTT.

The chain combines TRBV3-1 with TRBJ2-7; 9 bases fit TRBD1. CDR3 length equals 15 residues. Unmatched junction bases numbered 4, after V lost 1 base and J lost 3 bases. Germline CDR1 LGHDT, CDR2 YNNKEL (reference sequence). The DNA for the CDR3 is TGTGCCAGCAGCCAAGGGGGACAGGGTCGCTACGAGCAGTACTTC. It encodes CASSQGGQGRYEQYF.

This clonotype was recorded many times. The chain uses TRBV19 and TRBJ1-5; 11 nucleotides align to TRBD1. CDR1 is LNHDA and CDR2 is SQIVND in the germline V gene (reference sequence). V shed 7 bases, J shed 3 bases, and the junction held 8 bases outside the gene matches. This CDR3 comprises 16 residues. In nucleotides, the CDR3 is TGTGCCAGTATCCCACGGGACAGGGGGTACAATCAGCCCCAGCATTTT. Encoded protein: CASIPRDRGYNQPQHF. Full variable domain (missing parts from reference TRBV19 and TRBJ1-5): DGGITQSPKYLFRKEGQNVTLSCEQNLNHDAMYWYRQDPGQGLRLIYYSQIVNDFQKGDIAEGYSVSREKKESFPLTVTSAQKNPTAFYLCASIPRDRGYNQPQHFGDGTRLSIL.

This rearrangement joins TRBV27 to TRBJ2-2; 7 bases match TRBD1. The CDR3 length is 16 residues. The J segment lost 3 bases and the V segment lost 6 bases, leaving 10 bases of the junction unmatched. In germline, CDR1 is MNHEY, CDR2 SMNVEV (reference sequence). In nucleotides, the CDR3 is TGTGCCAGCAGACCTATCGACAGGGTGGACACCGGGGAGCTGTTTTTT. Amino acid sequence: CASRPIDRVDTGELFF.

This clonotype was observed a single time. This rearrangement joins TRBV18 to TRBJ1-3; D uncertain. Trimming cost V 6 bases and J 4 bases, with 16 bases left between them. The CDR3 sequence is 15 residues long. Germline V gives CDR1 KGHSH, CDR2 LQKENI. The CDR3, as DNA: TGTGCCAGCTCTGAGGCTTACCTCTTGGGAAACACCATATATTTT. Protein product: CASSEAYLLGNTIYF.

Many counts were recorded for this clonotype. The CDR3 sequence: CASSFGNRGTEAFF. As DNA, the CDR3 is TGTGCCAGCAGTTTTGGTAACAGGGGGACTGAAGCTTTCTTT. The chain links TRBV12-3 or TRBV12-4 to TRBJ1-1; TRBD1 matches at 8 bases. Trimming at V came to 3 bases and at J to 5 bases, leaving 5 bases not matched to a gene. The CDR3 loop spans 14 amino acids.

This clonotype was seen many times. The chain employs TRBV4-1 and TRBJ2-7; 9 bases map to TRBD1. This CDR3 has 15 residues. The germline V gene encodes CDR1 MGHRA and CDR2 YSYEKL. J gave up 4 bases and V 3 bases, and 7 bases lay outside the gene matches. CDR3 nucleotides: TGCGCCAGCAGCCACAAACCAGACAGGGGGTACGAGCAGTACTTC. Protein: CASSHKPDRGYEQYF.

This chain uses TRBV2 with TRBJ1-3; D is ambiguous. Germline V CDR1 and CDR2: SNHLY, FYNNEI. Trimming removed 5 bases from V and 0 bases from J, with 14 bases in between. The CDR3 has 16 amino acids. Here the CDR3 reads CASSTHNPSSGNTIYF. The DNA of the CDR3 is TGTGCCAGCAGTACTCACAACCCGAGCTCTGGAAACACCATATATTTT.